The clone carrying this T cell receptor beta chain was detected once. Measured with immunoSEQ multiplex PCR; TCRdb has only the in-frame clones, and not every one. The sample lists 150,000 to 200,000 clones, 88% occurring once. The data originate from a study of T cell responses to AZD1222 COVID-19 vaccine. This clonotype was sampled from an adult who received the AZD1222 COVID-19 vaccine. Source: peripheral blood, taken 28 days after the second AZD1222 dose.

This CDR3 reads CASSQEGGQGWDSPLHF. In DNA form, the CDR3 reads TGTGCCAGCAGCCAAGAAGGTGGGCAGGGTTGGGATTCACCCCTCCACTTT. The chain links TRBV4-2 to TRBJ1-6; D may be TRBD1 (5 bases). The CDR3 consists of 17 residues. Trimming stripped 0 bases from V and 8 bases from J, with 17 bases between. CDR1 is LGHNA and CDR2 is YNFKEQ in the germline V gene.